This T cell receptor beta chain is drawn from a study of a mutant IDH1 vaccine in newly diagnosed glioma. For the study at large: Once 4-6 weeks had passed after radiotherapy alone, vaccination started, or it started with temozolomide cycles. Those enrolled had earlier been treated with radiotherapy, temozolomide, or both, mostly both. Findings and limits, study-wide: Immune responses arising from the vaccine appeared in just under 95% of patients.

Time point reported: week 35, safety follow-up. With topical imiquimod, each dose of the vaccine consisted of 300 ug of mutant IDH1 20-mer peptide. To note about this clone: Its specificity is unknown.

Here immunoSEQ multiplex PCR was the method, and the copy in TCRdb shows in-frame clones only, minus some. The sample shows about 60,000 clones, about 85% of them seen only once. Sequencing used PBMCs, obtained from a glioma patient whose treatment included an IDH1 peptide vaccine. This receptor was identified in a man aged 30 to 39 with glioma.

The CDR3 coding sequence is TGTGCCAGCAGTGAAGATTGGGGATCGTTCTATAATTCACCCCTCCACTTT. As protein: CASSEDWGSFYNSPLHF. The chain is built from TRBV6-1 and TRBJ1-6; no firm D call. CDR3 length: 17 amino acids. V lost 1 base to trimming and J lost 3 bases, with 13 bases between them. Germline V gives CDR1 MNHNS, CDR2 SASEGT.